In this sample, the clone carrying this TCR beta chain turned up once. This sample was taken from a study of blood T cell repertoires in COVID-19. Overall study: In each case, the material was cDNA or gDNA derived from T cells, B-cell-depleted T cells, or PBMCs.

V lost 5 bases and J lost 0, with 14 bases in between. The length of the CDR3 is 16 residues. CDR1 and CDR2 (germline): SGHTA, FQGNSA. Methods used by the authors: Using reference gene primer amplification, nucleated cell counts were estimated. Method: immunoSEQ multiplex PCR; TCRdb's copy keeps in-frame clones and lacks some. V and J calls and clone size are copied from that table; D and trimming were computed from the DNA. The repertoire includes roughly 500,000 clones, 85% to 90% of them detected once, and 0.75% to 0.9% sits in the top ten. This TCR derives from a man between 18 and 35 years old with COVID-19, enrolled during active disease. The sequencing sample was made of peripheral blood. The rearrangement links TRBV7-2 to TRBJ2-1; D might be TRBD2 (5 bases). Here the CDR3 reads CASSIESGSSYNEQFF. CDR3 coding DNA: TGTGCCAGCAGCATAGAAAGCGGTAGCTCCTACAATGAGCAGTTCTTC.